Listed below are T cell receptor beta chains from one sample, sequenced in a study of memory CD4+ T cells and cytomegalovirus serostatus. Generated by immunoSEQ multiplex PCR, the TCRdb table keeps only in-frame clones and is missing some. The data hold about 59,000 clones, with around 81% observed a single time. Material: memory CD4+ T cells from blood. The receptors were sampled from an adult in good health and CMV-seronegative. Some clones in this sample may be carry-over from other donors' samples. Each CDR3 is given with its conserved first and last residue. A D gene is named only where the DNA matches it firmly. Expanded clones are given a class, and other clones once, few, many or no size at all.

clone_size	v_call	d_call	j_call	cdr3_aa	cdr3_nt
few	TRBV6-6	.	TRBJ1-5	CASSYSDQPQHF	TGTGCCAGCAGTTACTCGGATCAGCCCCAGCATTTT
.	TRBV11-2	TRBD1	TRBJ2-7	CASSADRDRGDSGNEQYF	TGTGCCAGCAGCGCCGACCGGGACAGGGGGGACAGCGGCAACGAGCAGTACTTC
few	TRBV28	TRBD1	TRBJ1-5	CASSLLTGGRQPQHF	TGTGCCAGCAGTCTGCTCACAGGGGGCCGGCAGCCCCAGCATTTT
.	TRBV6-5	.	TRBJ1-3	CASRTSGNTIYF	TGTGCCAGCAGGACCTCTGGAAACACCATATATTTT
.	TRBV18	.	TRBJ1-1	CASSPGQTNTEAFF	TGTGCCAGCTCACCGGGGCAGACGAACACTGAAGCTTTCTTT
.	TRBV5-1	TRBD1	TRBJ1-2	CASNFGTAANYGYTF	TGCGCCAGCAACTTCGGGACAGCCGCTAACTATGGCTACACCTTC
.	TRBV30	.	TRBJ1-6	CAWSVLTGANSPLHF	TGTGCCTGGAGTGTACTAACAGGTGCTAATTCACCCCTCCACTTT
.	TRBV19	.	TRBJ1-4	CASSIRRANEKLFF	TGTGCCAGTAGTATCCGCCGAGCTAATGAAAAACTGTTTTTT
.	TRBV29-1	.	TRBJ2-7	CSVGVGSAPYEQYF	TGCAGCGTTGGAGTGGGTAGCGCCCCCTACGAGCAGTACTTC
.	TRBV6-5	TRBD1	TRBJ2-1	CASSLKQGAFDNEQFF	TGTGCCAGCAGTTTAAAACAGGGGGCTTTTGACAATGAGCAGTTCTTC
.	TRBV7-9	TRBD1	TRBJ2-7	CASSSKGTGYEQYF	TGTGCCAGCAGCTCTAAAGGGACAGGGTACGAGCAGTACTTC
.	TRBV7-2	.	TRBJ2-7	CASSLRGQTEQYF	TGTGCCAGCAGCTTACGGGGCCAAACGGAGCAGTACTTC
once	TRBV11-2	TRBD2	TRBJ2-1	CASSLQGLAGFNEQFF	TGTGCCAGCAGCTTACAAGGACTAGCGGGATTCAATGAGCAGTTCTTC
.	TRBV27	.	TRBJ1-3	CASSSNSGNTIYF	TGTGCCAGCAGTTCCAACTCTGGAAACACCATATATTTT
.	TRBV5-1	.	TRBJ2-6	CASGPSGANVLTF	TGCGCCAGCGGACCCTCTGGGGCCAACGTCCTGACTTTC
.	TRBV6-6	.	TRBJ1-1	CASKPTANTEAFF	TGTGCCAGCAAACCGACAGCGAACACTGAAGCTTTCTTT
.	TRBV19	.	TRBJ1-5	CASSISSYQPQHF	TGTGCCAGTAGTATAAGCAGTTATCAGCCCCAGCATTTT
.	TRBV30	.	TRBJ1-2	CAWSHRLPLESYGYTF	TGTGCCTGGAGTCACAGGTTGCCGCTTGAGAGCTATGGCTACACCTTC
.	TRBV7-3	.	TRBJ2-1	CASSFWGGHEQFF	TGTGCCAGCAGCTTTTGGGGGGGCCATGAGCAGTTCTTC
.	TRBV27	.	TRBJ2-1	CASSLGSVRTYNEQFF	TGTGCCAGCAGTTTGGGGTCCGTACGGACGTACAATGAGCAGTTCTTC
.	TRBV9	.	TRBJ1-1	CASSVGGRGVNTEAFF	TGTGCCAGCAGCGTAGGGGGCAGGGGTGTGAACACTGAAGCTTTCTTT
.	TRBV30	.	TRBJ1-2	CAWSVLLGENGYTF	TGTGCCTGGAGTGTACTATTGGGAGAAAATGGCTACACCTTC
.	TRBV25-1	TRBD1	TRBJ2-3	CASSRQGSADTQYF	TGTGCCAGCTCCCGACAGGGGTCTGCAGATACGCAGTATTTT
.	TRBV12-5	TRBD1	TRBJ2-7	CASGRAEGQGAREQYF	TGTGCTAGTGGAAGGGCGGAGGGACAGGGGGCGCGGGAGCAGTACTTC
once	TRBV7-9	TRBD1	TRBJ2-7	CASSLGPDRGSYEQYF	TGTGCCAGCAGCTTAGGACCGGACAGGGGGAGCTACGAGCAGTACTTC
few	TRBV28	.	TRBJ1-5	CASSLSGFGRNSNQPQHF	TGTGCCAGCAGTTTGAGTGGATTTGGGCGAAATAGCAATCAGCCCCAGCATTTT
.	TRBV6-5	.	TRBJ1-1	CASRLDSDRTEAFF	TGTGCCAGCAGACTAGACAGCGACCGCACTGAAGCTTTCTTT
.	TRBV19	.	TRBJ1-6	CASSISNRLRNSPLHF	TGTGCCAGTAGTATAAGTAACAGGCTACGGAATTCACCCCTCCACTTT
few	TRBV18	TRBD2	TRBJ2-2	CASSQTSGRMAGELFF	TGTGCCAGCTCACAGACTAGCGGGAGGATGGCCGGGGAGCTGTTTTTT
.	TRBV7-2	TRBD2	TRBJ2-2	CASSSGLAGGELFF	TGTGCCAGCAGCTCTGGACTAGCGGGGGGGGAGCTGTTTTTT
.	TRBV6-5	TRBD2	TRBJ2-2	CASTPLAGSTGELFF	TGTGCCAGCACCCCGCTAGCGGGATCCACCGGGGAGCTGTTTTTT
.	TRBV2	TRBD2	TRBJ2-5	CASSLAGGPQETQYF	TGTGCCAGCAGTCTAGCGGGGGGGCCCCAAGAGACCCAGTACTTC
.	TRBV19	.	TRBJ2-1	CASRVGNEQFF	TGTGCCAGTAGAGTGGGCAATGAGCAGTTCTTC